This T cell receptor beta chain was identified in a study of blood T cell repertoires in COVID-19. Study information: From the United States, Italy and Spain came samples of acute and convalescent COVID-19. T cells, B-cell-depleted T cells, or PBMCs supplied cDNA or gDNA.

Original processing notes: Amplification from reference gene primers served as the basis for estimated nucleated cell counts. Produced via immunoSEQ multiplex PCR; TCRdb's table is partial and in-frame only. V and J calls and clone size come straight from that table; D and trimming were deduced from the DNA. The data contain around 140,000 clones, approximately 80% of them singletons. The CDR3 spans 14 residues. Germline loops: CDR1 GTSNPN, CDR2 SVGIG (reference sequence). The ends were cut back, 6 bases at V and 1 base at J, with 14 bases in the middle. The chain recombines TRBV30 with TRBJ2-3; D not resolved. The TCR originated in a woman in her fifties or sixties with active or convalescent COVID-19. The source material was peripheral blood. The CDR3 DNA sequence: TGTGCCTGCCATACGACCCTAGGCACAGATACGCAGTATTTT. Its protein product is CACHTTLGTDTQYF.